The 28 T cell receptor beta chains below come from one sample, sequenced in a study of cytotoxic CD8 clonotypes in ibrutinib-treated CLL. Assay: immunoSEQ multiplex PCR; the TCRdb copy retains only in-frame clones and omits some. There are 300,000 or so clones in the sample; about 64% occur only once, and just under 6.5% lies in the top ten. Sequenced here: PBMCs, sampled after 36 months of ibrutinib treatment. Every receptor here comes from a human donor with chronic lymphocytic leukemia.

The chain couples TRBV28 to TRBJ2-3; a weak D match, TRBD2 (6 bases). Germline lookup yields CDR1 MDHEN and CDR2 SYDVKM. The V end was cut by 4 bases, the J end by 1 base, with 18 bases between. The CDR3 is 17 amino acids. The CDR3 loop reads CASSYPLGGAGTDTQYF. The CDR3 DNA sequence: TGTGCCAGCAGTTACCCCCTGGGGGGAGCGGGCACAGATACGCAGTATTTT.

This clone showed up just a few times. The chain links TRBV6-1 to TRBJ2-7; the D call may be TRBD1 or TRBD2 (5 bases each). V lost 5 bases, J lost 5 bases, and 19 bases lay in between. This CDR3 is 15 amino acids long. Germline V gene data show CDR1 as MNHNS and CDR2 as SASEGT. CDR3 in amino acids: CASSPPRGAHNEQYF. In DNA, the CDR3 is TGTGCCAGCAGTCCCCCCCGAGGGGCGCATAACGAGCAGTACTTC.

The chain couples TRBV29-1 to TRBJ1-1; D unclear. CDR1 is SQVTM, CDR2 ANQGSEA, per germline. Deletions cut 4 bases from V and 3 bases from J, with 6 bases between. The CDR3 contains 11 residues. The CDR3 DNA reads as TGCAGCGTTGCCCCCTACACTGAAGCTTTCTTT. It encodes CSVAPYTEAFF.

This rearrangement joins TRBV7-9 to TRBJ1-2; possibly TRBD1 for D (6 bases). This CDR3 is 14 amino acids long. Trimming cost V 1 base and J 3 bases, with 9 bases left between them. The V gene's germline CDR1 is SEHNR and CDR2 FQNEAQ (reference sequence). The CDR3 loop reads CASSLGAGDYGYTF. The DNA of the CDR3 is TGTGCCAGCAGCTTAGGAGCAGGGGACTATGGCTACACCTTC.

This sequence joins TRBV5-6 and TRBJ2-7, with D perhaps TRBD1 (6 bases). Trimming stripped 1 base from V and 3 bases from J, with 14 bases between. Germline-derived CDR1 and CDR2 are SGHDT and YYEEEE. The CDR3 is 15 residues long. The DNA of the CDR3 is TGTGCCAGCAGCTTGTGGGACACGGCCGTCTACGAGCAGTACTTC. Protein product: CASSLWDTAVYEQYF.

The J gene is TRBJ1-2, the V gene TRBV15; D gene ambiguous. Trimming left V 0 bases short and J 4 bases short, with 21 bases between. The CDR3 spans 18 residues. Germline loops: CDR1 LNHNV, CDR2 YYDKDF (reference sequence). The CDR3 bases are TGTGCCACCAGCAGAGATCGGAGGGAGGCCGGGCTGGGCTATGGCTACACCTTC. It is translated as CATSRDRREAGLGYGYTF.

In its sample, this clone was seen a few times. The genes are TRBV20-1 and TRBJ2-7; D remains unclear. Germline CDR1 DFQATT, CDR2 SNEGSKA (reference sequence). This CDR3 comprises 11 residues. Trimming took 3 bases from V and 6 from J, leaving 9 bases between them. CDR3 coding DNA: TGCAGTGCTAGCGTACCGGGCGAGCAGTACTTC. It specifies CSASVPGEQYF.

This clone was seen a few times. The V call is TRBV7-9, the J call TRBJ1-2; TRBD1 might be the D (6 bases). Trimming removed 1 base from V and 3 bases from J, with 12 bases in between. CDR3 length: 15 amino acids. Germline CDR1 and CDR2: SEHNR and FQNEAQ (reference sequence). CDR3 region: CASSLVQRGDYGYTF. In DNA, the CDR3 is TGTGCCAGCAGCTTAGTCCAAAGGGGGGACTATGGCTACACCTTC.

A few counts support this clone. The chain joins TRBV5-4 to TRBJ1-1; 8 positions agree with TRBD1. Germline V gene data show CDR1 as SGHNT and CDR2 as YYREEE (reference sequence). The CDR3 is 14 residues long. Trimming cost V 2 bases and J 5 bases; bases outside gene matches: 5. The chain's CDR3 is CASSFRQGRTEAFF. The CDR3 DNA reads as TGTGCCAGCAGCTTTCGACAGGGGAGGACTGAAGCTTTCTTT.

The V gene is TRBV5-1, the J gene TRBJ2-2; 8 bases agree with TRBD2. V trimming: 2 bases; J trimming: 0 bases; junction bases outside the gene matches: 6. The CDR3 runs to 17 residues. Per the germline V gene, CDR1 is SGHRS and CDR2 is YFSETQ. CDR3 residues: CASSFLGLAANTGELFF. Here the CDR3 DNA reads TGCGCCAGCAGCTTCCTCGGACTAGCAGCGAACACCGGGGAGCTGTTTTTT.

The chain uses TRBV4-1 and TRBJ2-7, with a possible D match to TRBD1 (5 bases). The CDR3 consists of 14 residues. V was clipped by 3 bases and J by 0 bases, with 9 bases between them. Per germline, CDR1 MGHRA and CDR2 YSYEKL. In DNA, the CDR3 is TGCGCCAGCAGCCACAGGGTCCTCTCCTACGAGCAGTACTTC. Encoded protein: CASSHRVLSYEQYF.

The chain has TRBV28 and TRBJ2-7; 8 bases align to TRBD2. Looked up from germline, CDR1 is MDHEN and CDR2 is SYDVKM. With 4 bases clipped from V and 1 base from J, the junction kept 15 bases outside the gene matches. The CDR3 length is 18 residues. The CDR3 sequence: CASSYSGTTSRPSYEQYF. For the CDR3, the DNA is TGTGCCAGCAGTTATAGCGGGACAACCTCAAGACCTTCCTACGAGCAGTACTTC.

The chain uses TRBV4-1 and TRBJ2-3, with D possibly matching TRBD1 (6 bases). V gave up 3 bases and J gave up 1 base, with 23 bases separating them. Germline V gene lookup returns CDR1 MGHRA and CDR2 YSYEKL. This CDR3 comprises 19 residues. The DNA for the CDR3 is TGCGCCAGCAGCCATCCGCTCGCGGACAGCAGGTGGGGCACAGATACGCAGTATTTT. This sequence encodes CASSHPLADSRWGTDTQYF.

This clone turned up a few times. The V gene is TRBV25-1, the J gene TRBJ2-2, with D unclear. V lost 6 bases and J lost 0, with 8 bases in between. Germline V CDR1 and CDR2: MGHDK, SYGVNS. The CDR3 contains 14 residues. Here the CDR3 reads CASRGSTNTGELFF. The CDR3 bases are TGTGCCAGCAGGGGGTCCACGAACACCGGGGAGCTGTTTTTT. Together with reference TRBV25-1 and TRBJ2-2, the CDR3 gives the full variable domain: EADIYQTPRYLVIGTGKKITLECSQTMGHDKMYWYQQDPGMELHLIHYSYGVNSTEKGDLSSESTVSRIRTEHFPLTLESARPSHTSQYLCASRGSTNTGELFFGEGSRLTVL.

This clone was found a few times. The genes are TRBV6-5 and TRBJ2-5, with 13 bases aligning to TRBD2. The V gene's germline CDR1 is MNHEY and CDR2 SVGAGI. V was clipped by 0 bases and J by 5 bases; unmatched bases: 3. The CDR3 extends over 16 amino acids. CDR3 protein: CASSYSRTSGSETQYF. For the CDR3, the DNA is TGTGCCAGCAGTTACTCGAGGACTAGCGGGAGTGAGACCCAGTACTTC.

The CDR3 is CATSRDKGQGTEQYF. As DNA, the CDR3 is TGTGCCACCAGCAGAGATAAGGGACAGGGTACCGAGCAGTACTTC. The rearrangement joins TRBV15 to TRBJ2-7; 9 bases are shared with TRBD1. In germline, CDR1 is LNHNV, CDR2 YYDKDF (reference sequence). CDR3 length equals 15 residues. With 0 bases clipped from V and 6 bases from J, the junction kept 6 bases outside the gene matches.

The chain joins TRBV13 to TRBJ2-2, with 8 bases aligning to TRBD2. The trim removed 0 bases at V and 5 bases at J, leaving 5 bases unmatched. The CDR3 contains 16 residues. Germline V gives CDR1 PRHDT, CDR2 FYEKMQ (reference sequence). This CDR3 reads CASSLGLVAGTGELFF. For the CDR3, the DNA is TGTGCCAGCAGCTTAGGCCTAGTAGCGGGAACCGGGGAGCTGTTTTTT.

The chain combines TRBV4-1 with TRBJ2-7; TRBD1 agrees at 9 bases. The CDR3 is 17 residues long. V was pared by 4 bases and J by 2 bases, with 12 bases of the junction left unmatched. Germline lookup yields CDR1 MGHRA and CDR2 YSYEKL. DNA for the CDR3: TGCGCCAGCAGCCCGCTAGCGGACAGGGGCGGTACCTACGAGCAGTACTTC. Encoded protein: CASSPLADRGGTYEQYF.

The V gene is TRBV6-5, the J gene TRBJ1-2; a weak D match, TRBD1 (6 bases). CDR3 length: 13 amino acids. Germline-derived CDR1 and CDR2 are MNHEY and SVGAGI. Trimming took off 10 bases at V and 2 bases at J, with 14 bases between the two ends. This chain's CDR3 is CATVGRGNYGYTF. The CDR3 DNA reads as TGTGCCACTGTGGGAAGGGGGAACTATGGCTACACCTTC.

Only one count was recorded for this clone. The rearrangement joins TRBV4-1 to TRBJ2-1; 8 bases are a match to TRBD1. This CDR3 comprises 16 residues. Per the germline V gene, CDR1 is MGHRA and CDR2 is YSYEKL. V lost 1 base and J lost 8; bases outside the gene matches: 10. CDR3 sequence reads: CASSQGRGLQRDEQFF. In DNA form, the CDR3 reads TGCGCCAGCAGCCAAGGCAGGGGGCTTCAAAGGGATGAGCAGTTCTTC.

Remarks on this clone: The sample has other DNA sequences that encode this CDR3 too. This sequence joins TRBV19 and TRBJ1-5; the D is unclear. Germline V gene sequence: CDR1 LNHDA, CDR2 SQIVND (reference sequence). There are 13 residues in the CDR3. Trimming pared 2 bases from V and 0 bases from J, leaving 2 bases between. CDR3 protein: CASSITSNQPQHF. The CDR3 DNA reads as TGTGCCAGTAGTATAACTAGCAATCAGCCCCAGCATTTT.

This chain uses TRBV5-5 with TRBJ2-7; 9 bases are a match to TRBD1. Trimming removed 4 bases from V and 6 bases from J; junction bases left unmatched: 5. Germline assignment: CDR1 SGHKS and CDR2 YYEKEE (reference sequence). This CDR3 is 13 amino acids long. This chain's CDR3 is CASSAGQGGEQYF. Written as DNA, the CDR3 is TGTGCCAGCAGCGCGGGACAGGGTGGCGAGCAGTACTTC.

Written as DNA, the CDR3 is TGTGCCAGCAGTCGAAGACAGAACCCTTTAGCCAAAAACATTCAGTACTTC. Its protein product is CASSRRQNPLAKNIQYF. The chain has TRBV27 and TRBJ2-4, with D maybe TRBD1 (5 bases). V lost 5 bases to trimming and J lost 0 bases, with 17 bases between them. Germline V lookup: CDR1 MNHEY, CDR2 SMNVEV (reference sequence). This CDR3 has 17 amino acids.

DNA for the CDR3: TGCGCCAGCAGCGGGACACCCACTACCAATTCACCCCTCCACTTT. This codes for CASSGTPTTNSPLHF. The chain is built from TRBV5-1 and TRBJ1-6; D is perhaps TRBD1 (6 bases). This CDR3 comprises 15 residues. Germline V gene lookup returns CDR1 SGHRS and CDR2 YFSETQ. Trimming removed 4 bases from V and 7 bases from J, with 15 bases in between. The full variable domain, completed using reference TRBV5-1 and TRBJ1-6, is KAGVTQTPRYLIKTRGQQVTLSCSPISGHRSVSWYQQTPGQGLQFLFEYFSETQRNKGNFPGRFSGRQFSNSRSEMNVSTLELGDSALYLCASSGTPTTNSPLHFGNGTRLTVT.

CDR3 protein: CASSPRPGNSEQYF. CDR3 DNA sequence: TGTGCCAGCTCACCACGTCCAGGGAATAGCGAGCAGTACTTC. The rearrangement uses TRBV18 and TRBJ2-7, with TRBD1 as a possible D gene (5 bases). Germline lookup yields CDR1 KGHSH and CDR2 LQKENI. Trimming pared 1 base from V and 6 bases from J, leaving 13 bases between. CDR3 length: 14 amino acids.

This clone is a singleton in its sample. Mismatch with germline at one junction end may stem from a read error. The chain joins TRBV10-3 to TRBJ2-1, with D possibly being TRBD2 (6 bases). CDR3 length equals 11 residues. The V gene's germline CDR1 is ENHRY and CDR2 SYGVKD. CDR3 DNA: TGTGCCACCGAGGACTACCATGAGCAGTTCTTC. It translates to CATEDYHEQFF.

This clone was observed a handful of times. The chain couples TRBV7-9 to TRBJ2-7; 8 bases are shared with TRBD2. The CDR3 sequence is 17 residues long. CDR1 is SEHNR and CDR2 is FQNEAQ in the germline V gene (reference sequence). Losses at the gene ends were 1 base for V and 1 base for J; bases not matched to a gene: 9. This CDR3 reads CASSLVVVSGESYEQYF. CDR3 in DNA: TGTGCCAGCAGCTTAGTGGTTGTTAGCGGGGAGTCCTACGAGCAGTACTTC.

The chain combines TRBV6-1 with TRBJ1-2; perhaps TRBD1 as D (5 bases). The CDR3 loop spans 13 amino acids. V was cut by 6 bases and J by 8 bases, with 16 bases left in between. Per the germline V gene, CDR1 is MNHNS and CDR2 is SASEGT. CDR3 in amino acids: CASSAGTDVGYTF. CDR3 coding DNA: TGTGCCAGCAGCGCCGGGACGGACGTCGGCTACACCTTC.